These 6 T cell receptor beta chains came from one sample sequenced in a study of identical twins. TCRdb redid the calling of the 5' RACE reads with MiXCR, one entry per CDR3 protein. The sample has hundreds of thousands of distinct CDR3 sequences, 15% to 20% seen once. These sequences were also reported in another study, on T cells expressing NK-cell markers.

The specimen sequenced was PBMCs. The source of these receptors is a woman in her late teens or twenties in good health.

V and J are TRBV3-1 and TRBJ2-3, with 10 bases lining up with TRBD2. This CDR3 has 15 residues. The J segment lost 5 bases and the V segment lost 0 bases, leaving 2 bases of the junction unmatched. Per germline, CDR1 LGHDT and CDR2 YNNKEL (reference sequence). The CDR3 loop is CASSQEERGGDTQYF. Here the CDR3 DNA reads TGTGCCAGCAGCCAAGAAGAGCGGGGGGGAGATACGCAGTATTTT.

This chain uses TRBV4-3 with TRBJ1-1; D is undetermined. Trimming stripped 4 bases from V and 5 bases from J, with 14 bases between. From germline, CDR1 is LGHNA and CDR2 YSLEER. This CDR3 has 14 amino acids. In DNA form, the CDR3 reads TGCGCCAGCAGCCCCCAAGGGAGTTGGACTGAAGCTTTCTTT. Translating gives CASSPQGSWTEAFF.

The V gene is TRBV15, the J gene TRBJ2-1; 9 nucleotides line up with TRBD1. With V trimmed by 0 bases and J by 7 bases, 7 bases remained unmatched. The CDR3 contains 16 residues. Germline CDR1 and CDR2: LNHNV and YYDKDF (reference sequence). DNA of the CDR3: TGTGCCACCAGCAGAGAGTGGGGACAGGGCGGGAATGAGCAGTTCTTC. It encodes CATSREWGQGGNEQFF.

This sequence joins TRBV5-1 and TRBJ2-1; 10 bases are a match to TRBD2. J lost 8 bases, V lost 6 bases, and 5 bases had no gene match. Germline V CDR1 and CDR2: SGHRS, YFSETQ. This CDR3 region has 13 residues. CDR3 coding DNA: TGCGCCAGCAATCAAGGACTAGCGGATGAGCAGTTCTTC. Translation gives CASNQGLADEQFF. Supplemented by reference TRBV5-1 and TRBJ2-1, the full variable domain reads KAGVTQTPRYLIKTRGQQVTLSCSPISGHRSVSWYQQTPGQGLQFLFEYFSETQRNKGNFPGRFSGRQFSNSRSEMNVSTLELGDSALYLCASNQGLADEQFFGPGTRLTVL.

There are a few counts of this clonotype. The gene calls are TRBV18 and TRBJ1-2, with D perhaps matching TRBD1 (5 bases). Trimming left V 2 bases short and J 8 bases short, with 18 bases between. Germline CDR1 reads KGHSH; CDR2 reads LQKENI. The CDR3 length is 15 residues. The CDR3 protein is CASSPDRVQARGYTF. The CDR3 DNA reads TGTGCCAGCTCACCAGATCGGGTACAGGCGAGGGGCTACACCTTC.

A single count supports this clonotype. V is TRBV4-2 and J is TRBJ2-4; possibly TRBD2 for D (6 bases). Germline loops: CDR1 LGHNA, CDR2 YNFKEQ. Trimming cost V 1 base and J 0 bases, with 7 bases left between them. The CDR3 spans 15 residues. The CDR3 region has the DNA TGTGCCAGCAGCCAAGCGGGACTAGCCAAAAACATTCAGTACTTC. Protein product: CASSQAGLAKNIQYF.